These 4 T cell receptor beta chains came from one sample sequenced in a study of vaccination and CD4 T cells after COVID-19. Documented time point: late sampling 161 to 241 days after vaccination in a few convalescent patients. Treatment reported: roughly nine-day PBMC culture with coronavirus spike peptide pools or control peptides (ViraFEST assay). These TCRs' antigens remain unknown. The assay that was used to sequence DNA from cultured CD4+ T cells was the Oncomine TCR Beta short-read assay. TCRdb recomputed calls from the PCR reads with MiXCR, one row per CDR3 protein. In the table there are fewer than 25,000 distinct CDR3 sequences, 40% to 50% of which are singletons. This material consisted of CD4+ T cells from blood, cultured in vitro, taken about 7 months after SARS-CoV-2 vaccination. The receptors come from a human donor who had recovered from COVID-19.

The V gene is TRBV6-5, the J gene TRBJ2-1; D ambiguous. CDR1 MNHEY and CDR2 SVGAGI come from the germline V gene. V lost 6 bases and J lost 0, with 6 bases in between. This CDR3 spans 13 amino acids. The CDR3: CASRYDSYNEQFF. The CDR3 bases are TGTGCCAGCAGATACGACTCCTACAATGAGCAGTTCTTC.

This chain uses TRBV6-5 with TRBJ2-5; D uncertain. CDR3 length: 13 residues. The V and J ends lost 3 bases and 5 bases respectively, with 10 bases between them. The germline gives CDR1 MNHEY, CDR2 SVGAGI. The CDR3: CASSYLFRETQYF. CDR3 nucleotides: TGTGCCAGCAGTTATCTCTTCCGGGAGACCCAGTACTTC.

In its sample, this clonotype was seen a few times. V usage is TRBV28 and J usage is TRBJ1-2; D is ambiguous. V shed 8 bases and J shed 4 bases, with 14 bases lying between them. The CDR3 is 13 amino acids. Per germline, CDR1 MDHEN and CDR2 SYDVKM. The CDR3 protein is CASLRDSFYGYTF. CDR3 nucleotides: TGTGCCAGCCTGAGGGATTCCTTCTATGGCTACACCTTC.

This clonotype occurred a few times. V is TRBV7-9 and J is TRBJ1-5, with 11 bases identical to TRBD1. Losses at the gene ends were 6 bases for V and 5 bases for J; bases not matched to a gene: 3. Germline CDR1 reads SEHNR; CDR2 reads FQNEAQ (reference sequence). This CDR3 contains 14 residues. CDR3 residues: CASSWTGGDQPQHF. The DNA for the CDR3 is TGTGCCAGCAGTTGGACAGGGGGCGATCAGCCCCAGCATTTT.